The rows below give T cell receptor beta chains drawn from one sample of a study of neurological immune-mediated disorders. TCRdb itself ran the 5' RACE reads through MiXCR, one entry per CDR3 protein. Counted here are about 62,000 distinct CDR3 sequences, approximately 3.7% occurring once; the ten biggest clones make up under 2.5%. The sample comprised PBMCs. The receptor set was obtained from a woman between 50 and 59 years old with multiple sclerosis. Both conserved end residues are part of each CDR3. The order of the fields is clone size, V gene, J gene, D gene, CDR3 length, CDR3 DNA, CDR3 protein. A D gene is named only where the DNA matches it firmly. The size field is filled for only some rows; it gives once, few, many or a size class.

abundance: many; v_gene: TRBV5-6; j_gene: TRBJ1-1; d_gene: TRBD1; len: 15; CDR3nt: TGTGCCAGCAGCCCGGACAGGGGGGCGAACACTGAAGCTTTCTTT; CDR3aa: CASSPDRGANTEAFF
abundance: many; v_gene: TRBV5-1; j_gene: TRBJ2-7; d_gene: .; len: 14; CDR3nt: TGCGCCAGCAGCTCCCCGGGGCCCCACTACGAGCAGTACTTC; CDR3aa: CASSSPGPHYEQYF
abundance: few; v_gene: TRBV10-3; j_gene: TRBJ2-7; d_gene: TRBD2; len: 13; CDR3nt: TGTGCCATCAGTGAAATCGGGAGGAAAGAGCAGTACTTC; CDR3aa: CAISEIGRKEQYF
abundance: many; v_gene: TRBV5-1; j_gene: TRBJ2-7; d_gene: .; len: 13; CDR3nt: TGCGCCAGCAGCTTGGCAGGCTCCTACGAGCAGTACTTC; CDR3aa: CASSLAGSYEQYF
abundance: many; v_gene: TRBV12-3/TRBV12-4; j_gene: TRBJ1-2; d_gene: .; len: 12; CDR3nt: TGTGCCAGCAGTTTTGGTGGCTATGGCTACACCTTC; CDR3aa: CASSFGGYGYTF
abundance: few; v_gene: TRBV5-1; j_gene: TRBJ2-5; d_gene: .; len: 14; CDR3nt: TGCGCCAGCAGCTTGGCCCCGGGAACGGAGACCCAGTACTTC; CDR3aa: CASSLAPGTETQYF
abundance: .; v_gene: TRBV20-1; j_gene: TRBJ1-5; d_gene: .; len: 15; CDR3nt: TGCAGTGCTAGGTCGGCAGAATCTAGCAATCAGCCCCAGCATTTT; CDR3aa: CSARSAESSNQPQHF
abundance: many; v_gene: TRBV20-1; j_gene: TRBJ2-5; d_gene: .; len: 15; CDR3nt: TGCAGTGCTAGAGATGGGGGAGACCCGGCAGAGACCCAGTACTTC; CDR3aa: CSARDGGDPAETQYF
abundance: many; v_gene: TRBV20-1; j_gene: TRBJ1-1; d_gene: .; len: 13; CDR3nt: TGCAGTGCTAGAGAAACGGCCAACACTGAAGCTTTCTTT; CDR3aa: CSARETANTEAFF
abundance: many; v_gene: TRBV9; j_gene: TRBJ2-1; d_gene: .; len: 15; CDR3nt: TGTGCCAGCAGCGGGAGGGGGGAGAATCGAAATGAGCAGTTCTTC; CDR3aa: CASSGRGENRNEQFF
abundance: many; v_gene: TRBV6-5; j_gene: TRBJ2-6; d_gene: .; len: 15; CDR3nt: TGTGCCAGCAGTTACTGGGCATCTGGGGCCAACGTCCTGACTTTC; CDR3aa: CASSYWASGANVLTF
abundance: many; v_gene: TRBV20-1; j_gene: TRBJ2-1; d_gene: .; len: 12; CDR3nt: TGCAGTGTAGGAAGGAGGGAGAATGAGCAGTTCTTC; CDR3aa: CSVGRRENEQFF
abundance: many; v_gene: TRBV5-6; j_gene: TRBJ2-4; d_gene: TRBD1; len: 13; CDR3nt: TGTGCCAGCATCGACAGGGCGTTCGGCATTCAGTACTTC; CDR3aa: CASIDRAFGIQYF
abundance: many; v_gene: TRBV29-1; j_gene: TRBJ2-1; d_gene: TRBD2; len: 12; CDR3nt: TGCAGCGGACTAGCGGGAACGTACGAGCAGTTCTTC; CDR3aa: CSGLAGTYEQFF
abundance: .; v_gene: TRBV11-2; j_gene: TRBJ2-4; d_gene: .; len: 14; CDR3nt: TGTGCCACAGGCCAGGGTCAAGCCAAAAACATTCAGTACTTC; CDR3aa: CATGQGQAKNIQYF
abundance: many; v_gene: TRBV6-1; j_gene: TRBJ1-1; d_gene: .; len: 13; CDR3nt: TGTGCCAGCAGTGTAGCAGGACAAGTTGAAGCTTTCTTT; CDR3aa: CASSVAGQVEAFF
abundance: many; v_gene: TRBV6-1; j_gene: TRBJ1-2; d_gene: TRBD1; len: 15; CDR3nt: TGTGCCAGCATGGGTCCCGGACAGGAGGACTATGGCTACACCTTC; CDR3aa: CASMGPGQEDYGYTF
abundance: many; v_gene: TRBV29-1; j_gene: TRBJ2-1; d_gene: .; len: 15; CDR3nt: TGCAGCGTTGAAGGACGGGCGGAATCCTACAATGAGCAGTTCTTC; CDR3aa: CSVEGRAESYNEQFF
abundance: many; v_gene: TRBV7-2; j_gene: TRBJ1-1; d_gene: .; len: 13; CDR3nt: TGTGCCAGCAGCTTAGATCGCGGAAGGGAAGCTTTCTTT; CDR3aa: CASSLDRGREAFF
abundance: many; v_gene: TRBV18; j_gene: TRBJ2-5; d_gene: .; len: 14; CDR3nt: TGTGCCAGCTCACCACGGGCCACCCAAGAGACCCAGTACTTC; CDR3aa: CASSPRATQETQYF
abundance: many; v_gene: TRBV5-1; j_gene: TRBJ1-5; d_gene: .; len: 15; CDR3nt: TGCGCCAGCAGCTTGGGAGGGGGACTGGATCAGCCCCAGCATTTT; CDR3aa: CASSLGGGLDQPQHF
abundance: many; v_gene: TRBV7-8; j_gene: TRBJ1-5; d_gene: .; len: 14; CDR3nt: TGTGCCAGCACTCAGGTGGCCTGGAATCAGCCCCAGCATTTT; CDR3aa: CASTQVAWNQPQHF
abundance: many; v_gene: TRBV5-5; j_gene: TRBJ2-1; d_gene: TRBD2; len: 15; CDR3nt: TGTGCCAGCAGCTTGGGCGGGAGGTCTTACAATGAGCAGTTCTTC; CDR3aa: CASSLGGRSYNEQFF